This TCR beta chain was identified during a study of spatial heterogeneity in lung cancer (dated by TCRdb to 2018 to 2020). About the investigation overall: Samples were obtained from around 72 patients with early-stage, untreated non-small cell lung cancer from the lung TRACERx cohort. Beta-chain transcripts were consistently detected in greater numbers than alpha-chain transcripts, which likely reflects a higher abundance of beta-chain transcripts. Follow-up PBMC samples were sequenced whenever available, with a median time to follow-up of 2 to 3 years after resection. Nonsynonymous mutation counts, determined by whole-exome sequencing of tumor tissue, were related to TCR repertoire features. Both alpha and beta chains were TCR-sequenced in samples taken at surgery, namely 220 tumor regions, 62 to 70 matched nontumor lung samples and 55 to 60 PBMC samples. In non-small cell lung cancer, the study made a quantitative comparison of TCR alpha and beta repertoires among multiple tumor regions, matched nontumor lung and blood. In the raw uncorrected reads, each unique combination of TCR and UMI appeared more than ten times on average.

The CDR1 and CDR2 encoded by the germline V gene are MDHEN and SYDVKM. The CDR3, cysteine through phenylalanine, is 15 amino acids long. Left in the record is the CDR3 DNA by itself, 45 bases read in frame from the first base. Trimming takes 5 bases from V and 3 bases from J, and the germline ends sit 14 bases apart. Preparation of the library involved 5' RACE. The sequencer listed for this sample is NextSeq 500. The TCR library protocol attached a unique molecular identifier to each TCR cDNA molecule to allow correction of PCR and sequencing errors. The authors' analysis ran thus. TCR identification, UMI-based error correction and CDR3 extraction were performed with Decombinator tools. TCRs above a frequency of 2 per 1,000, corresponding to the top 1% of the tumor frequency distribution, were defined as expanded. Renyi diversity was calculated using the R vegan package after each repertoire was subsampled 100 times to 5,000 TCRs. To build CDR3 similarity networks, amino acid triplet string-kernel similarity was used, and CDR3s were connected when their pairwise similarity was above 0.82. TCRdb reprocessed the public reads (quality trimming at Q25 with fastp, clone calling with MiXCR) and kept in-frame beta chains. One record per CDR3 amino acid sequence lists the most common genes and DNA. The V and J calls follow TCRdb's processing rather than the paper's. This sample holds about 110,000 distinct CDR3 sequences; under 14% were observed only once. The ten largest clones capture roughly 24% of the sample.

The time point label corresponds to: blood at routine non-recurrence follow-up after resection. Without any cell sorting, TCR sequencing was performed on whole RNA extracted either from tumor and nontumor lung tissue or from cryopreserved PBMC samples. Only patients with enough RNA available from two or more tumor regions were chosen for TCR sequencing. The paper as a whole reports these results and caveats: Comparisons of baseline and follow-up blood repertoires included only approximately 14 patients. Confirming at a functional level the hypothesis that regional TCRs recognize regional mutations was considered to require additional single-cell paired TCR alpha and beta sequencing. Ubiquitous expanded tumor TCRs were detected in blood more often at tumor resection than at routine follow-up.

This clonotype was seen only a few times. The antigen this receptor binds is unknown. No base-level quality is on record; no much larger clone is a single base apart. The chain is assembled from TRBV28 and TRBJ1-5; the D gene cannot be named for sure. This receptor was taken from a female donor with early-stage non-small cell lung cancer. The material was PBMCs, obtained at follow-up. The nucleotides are TGTGCCAGCAGTCCACCCCGGGCGCTCAATCAGCCCCAGCATTTT. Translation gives CASSPPRALNQPQHF. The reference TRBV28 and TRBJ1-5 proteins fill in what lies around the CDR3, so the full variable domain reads DVKVTQSSRYLVKRTGEKVFLECVQDMDHENMFWYRQDPGLGLRLIYFSYDVKMKEKGDIPEGYSVSREKKERFSLILESASTNQTSMYLCASSPPRALNQPQHFGDGTRLSIL.